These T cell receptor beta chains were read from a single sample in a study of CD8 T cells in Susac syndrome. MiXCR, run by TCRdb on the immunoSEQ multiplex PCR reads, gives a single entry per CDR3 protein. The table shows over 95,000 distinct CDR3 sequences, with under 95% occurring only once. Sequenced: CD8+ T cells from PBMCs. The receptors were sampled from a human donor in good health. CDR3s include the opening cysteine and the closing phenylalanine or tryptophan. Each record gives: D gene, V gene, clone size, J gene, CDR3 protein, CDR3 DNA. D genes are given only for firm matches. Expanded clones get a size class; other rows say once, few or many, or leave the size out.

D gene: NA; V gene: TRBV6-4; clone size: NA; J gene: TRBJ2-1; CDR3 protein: CASSEVGTAFYNEQFF; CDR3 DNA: TGTGCCAGCAGTGAGGTCGGGACTGCCTTCTACAATGAGCAGTTCTTC
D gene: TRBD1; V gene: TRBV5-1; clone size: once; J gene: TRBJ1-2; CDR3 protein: CASSPGTGAYYGYTF; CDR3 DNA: TGCGCCAGCAGCCCAGGGACAGGGGCGTACTATGGCTACACCTTC
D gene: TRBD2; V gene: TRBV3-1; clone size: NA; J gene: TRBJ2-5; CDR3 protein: CASSLLAGVETQYF; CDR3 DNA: TGTGCCAGCAGCCTCCTAGCGGGAGTGGAGACCCAGTACTTC
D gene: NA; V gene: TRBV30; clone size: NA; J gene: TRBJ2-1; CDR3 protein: CAWSTSRGSEQFF; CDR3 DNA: TGTGCCTGGAGCACTAGCCGAGGTAGTGAGCAGTTCTTC
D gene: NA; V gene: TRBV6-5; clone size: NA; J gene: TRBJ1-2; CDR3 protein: CASSYSAIHGYTF; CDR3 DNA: TGTGCCAGCAGTTACTCAGCTATCCATGGCTACACCTTC
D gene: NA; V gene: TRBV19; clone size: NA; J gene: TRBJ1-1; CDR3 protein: CASSIDGTGRNTEAFF; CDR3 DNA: TGTGCCAGTAGTATAGATGGGACGGGGAGGAACACTGAAGCTTTCTTT
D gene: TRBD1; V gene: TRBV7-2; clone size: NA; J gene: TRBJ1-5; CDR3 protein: CASSYRTGDSNQPQHF; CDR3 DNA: TGTGCCAGCAGCTACCGGACAGGGGATAGCAATCAGCCCCAGCATTTT
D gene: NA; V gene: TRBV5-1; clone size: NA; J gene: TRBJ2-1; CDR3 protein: CASSEVDEQFF; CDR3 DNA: TGCGCCAGCAGCGAGGTCGATGAGCAGTTCTTC
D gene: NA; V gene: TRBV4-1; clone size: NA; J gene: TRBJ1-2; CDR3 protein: CASSSGQSYGYTF; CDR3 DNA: TGCGCCAGCAGCTCGGGACAAAGCTATGGCTACACCTTC
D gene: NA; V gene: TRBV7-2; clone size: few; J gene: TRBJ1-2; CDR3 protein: CASSLAVNYGYTF; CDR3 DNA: TGTGCCAGCAGCTTAGCGGTTAACTATGGCTACACCTTC
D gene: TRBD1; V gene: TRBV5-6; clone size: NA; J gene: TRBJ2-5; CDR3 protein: CASRVQGARETQYF; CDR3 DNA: TGTGCCAGCCGAGTCCAGGGGGCGCGGGAGACCCAGTACTTC
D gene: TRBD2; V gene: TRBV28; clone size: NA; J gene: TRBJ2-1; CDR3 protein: CASSSYGTSGSYYNEQFF; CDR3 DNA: TGTGCCAGCAGTTCATACGGGACTAGCGGATCATACTACAATGAGCAGTTCTTC
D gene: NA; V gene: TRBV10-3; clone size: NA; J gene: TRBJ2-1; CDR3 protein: CAIRSFNEQFF; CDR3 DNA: TGTGCCATCCGCTCGTTCAATGAGCAGTTCTTC
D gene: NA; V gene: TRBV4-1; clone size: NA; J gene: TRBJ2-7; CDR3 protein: CASSQEESIFGSTRLPGEQYF; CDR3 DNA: TGCGCCAGCAGCCAAGAAGAAAGTATCTTCGGTTCGACTAGACTTCCTGGCGAGCAGTACTTC
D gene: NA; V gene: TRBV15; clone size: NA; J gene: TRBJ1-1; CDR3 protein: CATSRDLGENTEAFF; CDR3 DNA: TGTGCCACCAGCAGAGATCTAGGGGAGAACACTGAAGCTTTCTTT
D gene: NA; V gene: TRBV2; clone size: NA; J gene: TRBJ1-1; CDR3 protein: CASSDPIGNTEAFF; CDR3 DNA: TGTGCCAGCAGTGACCCTATCGGAAACACTGAAGCTTTCTTT
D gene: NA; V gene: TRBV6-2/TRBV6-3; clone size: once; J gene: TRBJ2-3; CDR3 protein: CASRRQGLDTDTQYF; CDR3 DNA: TGTGCCAGCAGACGACAGGGACTTGACACAGATACGCAGTATTTT
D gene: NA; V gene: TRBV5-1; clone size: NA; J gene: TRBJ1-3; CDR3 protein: CASSLGDNGNTIYF; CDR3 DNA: TGCGCCAGCAGCTTAGGGGACAACGGAAACACCATATATTTT
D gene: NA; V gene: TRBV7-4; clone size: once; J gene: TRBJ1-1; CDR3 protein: CASSLACSDSTFRNTEAFF; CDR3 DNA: TGTGCCAGCAGCTTAGCATGCTCAGACAGTACCTTTAGGAACACTGAAGCTTTCTTT
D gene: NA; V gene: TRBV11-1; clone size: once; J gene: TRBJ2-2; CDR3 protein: CASRGGSRYTGELFF; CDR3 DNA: TGTGCCAGCAGGGGCGGCAGCCGCTACACCGGGGAGCTGTTTTTT
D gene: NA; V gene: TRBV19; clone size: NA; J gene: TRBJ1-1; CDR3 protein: CASSIGRGSTEAFF; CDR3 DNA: TGTGCCAGTAGTATAGGCAGGGGAAGTACTGAAGCTTTCTTT
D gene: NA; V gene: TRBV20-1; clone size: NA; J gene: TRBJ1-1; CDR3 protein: CSARGRKSEAFF; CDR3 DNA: TGCAGTGCGAGAGGGAGGAAGTCTGAAGCTTTCTTT
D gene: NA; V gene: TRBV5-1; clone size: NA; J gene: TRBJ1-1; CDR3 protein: CASSPEEGRNTEAFF; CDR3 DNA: TGCGCCAGCAGCCCCGAGGAGGGACGGAACACTGAAGCTTTCTTT
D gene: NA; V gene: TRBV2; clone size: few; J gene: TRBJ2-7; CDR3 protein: CASSAAERGYEQYF; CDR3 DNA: TGTGCCAGCAGTGCCGCGGAACGGGGCTACGAGCAGTACTTC
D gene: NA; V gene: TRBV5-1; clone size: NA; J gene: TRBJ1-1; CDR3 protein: CASTREGRGVGTEAFF; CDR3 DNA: TGCGCCAGCACGCGGGAGGGCAGGGGTGTGGGCACTGAAGCTTTCTTT
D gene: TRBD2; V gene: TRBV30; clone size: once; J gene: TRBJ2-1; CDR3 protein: CAPAEERERGNEQFF; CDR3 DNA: TGTGCCCCTGCCGAAGAGCGGGAGAGGGGCAATGAGCAGTTCTTC
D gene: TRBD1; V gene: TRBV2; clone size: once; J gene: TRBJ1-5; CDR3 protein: CASSENRGSNQPQHF; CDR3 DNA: TGTGCCAGCAGTGAAAACAGGGGAAGCAATCAGCCCCAGCATTTT
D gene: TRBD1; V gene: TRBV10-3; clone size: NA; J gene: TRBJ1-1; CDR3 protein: CAISDADRLSAEAFF; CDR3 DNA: TGTGCCATCAGTGATGCGGACAGGTTATCCGCTGAAGCTTTCTTT
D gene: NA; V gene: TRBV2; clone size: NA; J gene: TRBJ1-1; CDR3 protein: CASRETDWEGFTEAFF; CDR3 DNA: TGTGCCAGCAGGGAAACAGACTGGGAGGGTTTCACTGAAGCTTTCTTT
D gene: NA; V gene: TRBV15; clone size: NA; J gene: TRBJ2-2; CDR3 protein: CATSDSLAGELFF; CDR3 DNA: TGTGCCACCAGCGATTCGTTGGCCGGGGAGCTGTTTTTT
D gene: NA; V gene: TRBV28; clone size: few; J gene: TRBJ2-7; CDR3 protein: CASSPFSYEQYF; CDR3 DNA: TGTGCCAGCAGTCCCTTCTCCTACGAGCAGTACTTC
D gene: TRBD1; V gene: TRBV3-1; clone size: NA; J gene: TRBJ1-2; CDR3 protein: CASSHATGVYGYTF; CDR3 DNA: TGTGCCAGCAGCCATGCGACAGGGGTATACGGCTACACCTTC
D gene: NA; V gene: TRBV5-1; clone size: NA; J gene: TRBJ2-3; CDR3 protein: CASSLVRPGDTQYF; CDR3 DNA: TGCGCCAGCAGCTTGGTCCGTCCGGGGGATACGCAGTATTTT
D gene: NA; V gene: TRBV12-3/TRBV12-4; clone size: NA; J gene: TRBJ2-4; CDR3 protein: CASTPDKNIQYF; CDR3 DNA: TGTGCCAGCACCCCGGACAAAAACATTCAGTACTTC
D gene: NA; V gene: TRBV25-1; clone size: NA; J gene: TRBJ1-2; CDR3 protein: CASSEFEGINYGYTF; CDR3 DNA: TGTGCCAGCAGTGAATTCGAGGGAATTAACTATGGCTACACCTTC
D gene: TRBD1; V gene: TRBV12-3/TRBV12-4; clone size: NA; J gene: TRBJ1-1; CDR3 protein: CASSWDRVTFF; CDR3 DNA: TGTGCCAGCAGTTGGGACAGGGTGACTTTCTTT
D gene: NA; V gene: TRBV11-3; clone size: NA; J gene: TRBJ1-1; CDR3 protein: CASSSRRNTEAFF; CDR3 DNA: TGTGCCAGCAGCTCCCGACGGAACACTGAAGCTTTCTTT
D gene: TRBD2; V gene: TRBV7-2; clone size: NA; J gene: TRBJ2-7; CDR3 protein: CASSPRTSGGAAYEQYF; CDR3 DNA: TGTGCCAGCAGCCCTCGGACTAGCGGGGGGGCCGCCTACGAGCAGTACTTC
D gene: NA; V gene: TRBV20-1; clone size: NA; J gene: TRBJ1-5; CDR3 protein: CSARTRLGRNQPQHF; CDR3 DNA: TGCAGTGCTAGAACCCGTTTGGGTCGCAATCAGCCCCAGCATTTT
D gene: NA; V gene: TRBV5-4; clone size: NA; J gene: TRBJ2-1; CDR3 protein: CASSLDGSWANEQFF; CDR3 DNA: TGTGCCAGCAGCTTGGACGGGTCGTGGGCCAATGAGCAGTTCTTC
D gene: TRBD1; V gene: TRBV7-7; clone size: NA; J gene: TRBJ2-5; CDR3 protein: CASSSGQGYQETQYF; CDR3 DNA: TGTGCCAGCAGCTCGGGACAGGGGTACCAAGAGACCCAGTACTTC
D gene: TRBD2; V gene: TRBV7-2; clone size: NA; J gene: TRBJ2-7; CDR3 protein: CASSLSGGASYEQYF; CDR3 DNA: TGTGCCAGCAGCCTTAGCGGGGGGGCCTCCTACGAGCAGTACTTC
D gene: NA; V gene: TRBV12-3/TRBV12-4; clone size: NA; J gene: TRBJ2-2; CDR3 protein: CASTFIGSGELFF; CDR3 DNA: TGTGCCAGCACCTTCATCGGCTCCGGGGAGCTGTTTTTT
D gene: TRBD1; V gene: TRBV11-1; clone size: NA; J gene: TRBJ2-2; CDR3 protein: CASSLVDRGTTGELFF; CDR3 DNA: TGTGCCAGCAGCTTGGTAGACAGGGGGACCACCGGGGAGCTGTTTTTT
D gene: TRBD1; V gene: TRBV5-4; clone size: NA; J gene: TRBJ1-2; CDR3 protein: CASSPRGGQGRVKGYTF; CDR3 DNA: TGTGCCAGCAGCCCTCGGGGAGGACAGGGTCGCGTTAAGGGCTACACCTTC